This TCR beta chain came from a study of CD8+CD57+ T cells in acquired aplastic anemia. Study in general: Sorted cells (CD4+ and CD8+) yielded DNA amounts that averaged approximately 3 ug.

This clonotype qualifies as medium-sized. What it binds is unknown. Patients chosen for sequencing had shown CD8+CD57+ cell expansion by flow cytometry. The TCR beta profiling, which covered VDJ combination and CDR3 sequence, was carried out using genomic DNA as the template. TCRdb itself ran the reads through MiXCR, one entry per CDR3 protein. The table has about 58,000 distinct CDR3 sequences, approximately 54% seen once; the top ten hold roughly 15%. Study results and caveats: Patients and healthy controls showed no significant CD8+ Simpson's diversity difference.

The germline gives CDR1 SGHTA, CDR2 FQGTGA. Trimming cost V 1 base and J 2 bases, with 5 bases left between them. This CDR3 comprises 13 residues. This clonotype was obtained from a human donor with aplastic anemia. The chain uses TRBV7-3 and TRBJ1-2; D uncertain. The material sequenced was sorted CD4+, CD8+, or CD8+CD57+ T cells (not recorded which) from PBMCs. CDR3 loop: CASSLNGNYGYTF. The CDR3 DNA is TGTGCCAGCAGCTTAAACGGAAACTATGGCTACACCTTC.